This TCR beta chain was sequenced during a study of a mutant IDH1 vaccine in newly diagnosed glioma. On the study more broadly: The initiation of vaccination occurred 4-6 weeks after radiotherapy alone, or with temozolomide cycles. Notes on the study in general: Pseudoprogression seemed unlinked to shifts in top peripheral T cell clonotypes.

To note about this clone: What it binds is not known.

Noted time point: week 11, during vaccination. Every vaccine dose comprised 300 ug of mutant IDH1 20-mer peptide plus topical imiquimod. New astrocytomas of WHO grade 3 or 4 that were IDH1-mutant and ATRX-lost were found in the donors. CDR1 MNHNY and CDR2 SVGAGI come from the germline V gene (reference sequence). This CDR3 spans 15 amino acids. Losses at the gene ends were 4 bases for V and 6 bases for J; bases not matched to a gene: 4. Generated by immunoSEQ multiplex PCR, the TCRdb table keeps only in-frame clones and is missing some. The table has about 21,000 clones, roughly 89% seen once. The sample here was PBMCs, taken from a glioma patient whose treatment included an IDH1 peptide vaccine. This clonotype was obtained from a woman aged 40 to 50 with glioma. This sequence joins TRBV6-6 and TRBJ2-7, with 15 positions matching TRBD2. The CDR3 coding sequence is TGTGCCAGCAGTTTCCCGGGACTAGCGGGGGGCGAGCAGTACTTC. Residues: CASSFPGLAGGEQYF.